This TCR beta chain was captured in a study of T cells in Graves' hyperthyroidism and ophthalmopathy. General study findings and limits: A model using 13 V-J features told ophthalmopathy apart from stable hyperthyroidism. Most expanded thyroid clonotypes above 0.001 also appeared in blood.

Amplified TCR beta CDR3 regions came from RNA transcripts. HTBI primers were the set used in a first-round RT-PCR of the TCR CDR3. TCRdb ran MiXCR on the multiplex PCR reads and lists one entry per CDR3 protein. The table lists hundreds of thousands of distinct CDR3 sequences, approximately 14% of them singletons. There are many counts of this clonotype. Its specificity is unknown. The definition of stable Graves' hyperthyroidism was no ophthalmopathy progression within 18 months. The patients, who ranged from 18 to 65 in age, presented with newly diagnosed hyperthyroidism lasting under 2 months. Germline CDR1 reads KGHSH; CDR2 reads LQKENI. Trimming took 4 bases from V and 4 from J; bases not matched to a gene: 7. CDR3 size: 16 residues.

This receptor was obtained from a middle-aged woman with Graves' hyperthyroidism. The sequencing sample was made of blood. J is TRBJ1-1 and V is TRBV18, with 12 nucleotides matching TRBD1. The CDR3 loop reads CASSQGQGARGTEAFF. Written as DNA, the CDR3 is TGTGCCAGCTCACAGGGACAGGGGGCGCGTGGCACTGAAGCTTTCTTT.